The entry below describes one TCR beta chain. The specificity of this receptor is unknown. No much larger clone exists at a distance of one base, and base qualities are not known. Preparation of the library involved the immunoSEQ multiplex PCR assay. In the authors' own workflow: A statistical classification framework was built to diagnose cytomegalovirus status from the catalog of TCR beta chain sequences. TCRdb re-hosts the immuneACCESS table, in-frame sequences only. Its copies lack some clones; in the studies checked, an unresolved V gene accounts for under half of them, and the cause for the rest is not known. The DNA was the basis for D and trimming; V, J and clone size are from that table. For this sample there are about 73,000 clones; 94% appear just once. The ten largest clonotypes hold more than 0.8% of the sample. These data come from a study of cytomegalovirus exposure and HLA in healthy donors (dated by TCRdb to 2016 to 2017). Study-wide context: According to a later analysis, the 120 or so validation repertoires were produced on the same platform as the roughly 600 repertoires of the first cohort. The study aimed to test whether signatures of past pathogen exposure could be identified by cataloging public T cell receptors. A separate validation cohort of 100 to 150 different subjects was used in addition to the 666-subject first cohort. To predict cytomegalovirus infection status, the study combined high-throughput TCR immunosequencing, statistical association of individual TCRs with disease status, and machine learning. Study-wide findings and limitations: The classifier was reported to diagnose cytomegalovirus status with high specificity and sensitivity in both the original cohort and the validation cohort. In a later analysis, TCRs clustered in the first cohort were found to also tend to co-occur in the approximately 120 validation repertoires, with 94% of cluster scores above 0. A later analysis had no HLA typing for the validation cohort, so co-occurrence there was scored across all 130 or so repertoires. While some public TCRs were present in many individuals, most TCR sequences turned up only very rarely across donors. In the study, around 150 TCR beta chains were listed as associated with cytomegalovirus. The authors suggested that the approach could potentially be generalized to other disease states and immunological phenotypes. In vitro tests confirmed that three of the cytomegalovirus-associated TCR beta chains recognize cytomegalovirus antigens.

Donors formed part of the validation cohort, which comprised about 130 subjects and was distinct from the first cohort of under 850 subjects. From the cysteine through the phenylalanine, the CDR3 covers 13 amino acids. Solely the CDR3 DNA is kept, with 39 bases framed from the first base. CDR1 MNHEY and CDR2 SMNVEV were looked up in the germline V gene (reference sequence). The V and J ends are trimmed by 2 bases and 7 bases, leaving 8 bases between them. The chain couples TRBV27 to TRBJ2-2, with a tentative D gene TRBD2 over 5 matching bases. The specimen sequenced was PBMCs. The receptor was isolated from a woman younger than 35 in good health and CMV-seronegative. The sequenced DNA: TGTGCCAGCAGTTTAGGGAGTGGCGGGGAGCTGTTTTTT. Its protein is CASSLGSGGELFF.